This T cell receptor (beta chain) was sequenced during a study of graft-versus-host responses after intestinal transplantation. Broader study findings: Those patients showing graft-donor T cell macrochimerism displayed high graft-versus-host to host-versus-graft clonal ratios in allografts.

As concerns this clone: Its antigen is undetermined.

Sequencing was performed with immunoSEQ multiplex PCR; in TCRdb, only in-frame clones are kept and a portion is missing. The sample yields about 120,000 clones, about 95% seen once. This CDR3 region has 15 residues. Germline V gene lookup returns CDR1 LGHNA and CDR2 YNFKEQ. V was trimmed by 3 bases and J by 0 bases, leaving 8 bases between them. The chain couples TRBV4-2 to TRBJ2-2; D is possibly TRBD1 or TRBD2 (5 bases each). The sequence was collected from a human donor who received an intestinal transplant. The sequencing used unstimulated CD8+ T cells sorted from spleen or lymph node cells, collected before intestinal transplant. DNA of the CDR3: TGTGCCAGCAGCCAGGGACGGACGAACACCGGGGAGCTGTTTTTT. This sequence encodes CASSQGRTNTGELFF.